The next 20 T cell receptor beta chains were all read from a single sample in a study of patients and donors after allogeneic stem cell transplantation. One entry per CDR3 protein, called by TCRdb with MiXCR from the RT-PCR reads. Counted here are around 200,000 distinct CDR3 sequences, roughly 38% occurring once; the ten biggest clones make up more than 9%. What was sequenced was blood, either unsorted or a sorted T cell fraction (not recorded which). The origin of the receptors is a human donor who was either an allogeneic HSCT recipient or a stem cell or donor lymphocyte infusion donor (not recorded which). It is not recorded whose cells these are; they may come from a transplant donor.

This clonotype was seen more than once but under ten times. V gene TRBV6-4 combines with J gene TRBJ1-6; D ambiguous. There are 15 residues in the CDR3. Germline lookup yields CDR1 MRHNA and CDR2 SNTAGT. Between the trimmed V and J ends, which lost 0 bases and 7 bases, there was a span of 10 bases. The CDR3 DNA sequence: TGTGCCAGCAGTGACTCTTTCGCGCCGAATTCACCCCTCCACTTT. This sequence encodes CASSDSFAPNSPLHF.

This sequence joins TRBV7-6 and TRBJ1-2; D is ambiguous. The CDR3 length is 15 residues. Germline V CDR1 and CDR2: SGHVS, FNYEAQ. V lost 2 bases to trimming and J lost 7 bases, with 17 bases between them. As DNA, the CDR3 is TGTGCCAGCAGCTTACCCTCTCGGGCTACTAGTGGCTACACCTTC. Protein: CASSLPSRATSGYTF.

The CDR3, as DNA: TGTGCCAGCAGCCCCGGACAGATCAATCAGCCCCAGCATTTT. Protein product: CASSPGQINQPQHF. The V call is TRBV5-5, the J call TRBJ1-5; D possibly corresponds to TRBD1 (6 bases). CDR1 is SGHKS and CDR2 is YYEKEE in the germline V gene (reference sequence). V lost 4 bases, J lost 3 bases, and 11 bases lay in between. CDR3 length equals 14 residues.

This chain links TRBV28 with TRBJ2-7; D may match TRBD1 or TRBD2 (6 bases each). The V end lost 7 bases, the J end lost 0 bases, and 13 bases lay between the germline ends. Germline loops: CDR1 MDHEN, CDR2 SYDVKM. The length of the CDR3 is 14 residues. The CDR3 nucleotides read TGTGCCAGCAAAAGAGGGGGGAGCTCCTACGAGCAGTACTTC. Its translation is CASKRGGSSYEQYF.

The CDR3 spells CASSPAVWDREYNEQFF. CDR3 DNA: TGTGCCAGCAGCCCCGCCGTGTGGGACAGGGAATATAATGAGCAGTTCTTC. This sequence joins TRBV7-8 and TRBJ2-1, with 9 bases identical to TRBD1. J lost 7 bases, V lost 5 bases, and 15 bases had no gene match. CDR1 is SGHVS and CDR2 is FQNEAQ in the germline V gene. The CDR3 covers 17 residues.

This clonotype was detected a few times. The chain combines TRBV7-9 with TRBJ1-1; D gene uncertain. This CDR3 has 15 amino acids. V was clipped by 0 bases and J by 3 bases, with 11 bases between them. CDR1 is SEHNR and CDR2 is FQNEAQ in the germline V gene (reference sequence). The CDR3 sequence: CASSLAPKRDTEAFF. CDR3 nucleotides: TGTGCCAGCAGCTTAGCCCCTAAACGGGACACTGAAGCTTTCTTT.

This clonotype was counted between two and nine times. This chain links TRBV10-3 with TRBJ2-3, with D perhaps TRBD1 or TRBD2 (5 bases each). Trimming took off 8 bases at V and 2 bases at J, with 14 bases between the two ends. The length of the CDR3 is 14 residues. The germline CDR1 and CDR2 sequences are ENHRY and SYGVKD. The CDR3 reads CAILGGANTDTQYF. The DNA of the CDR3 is TGTGCCATCCTTGGGGGTGCAAACACAGATACGCAGTATTTT.

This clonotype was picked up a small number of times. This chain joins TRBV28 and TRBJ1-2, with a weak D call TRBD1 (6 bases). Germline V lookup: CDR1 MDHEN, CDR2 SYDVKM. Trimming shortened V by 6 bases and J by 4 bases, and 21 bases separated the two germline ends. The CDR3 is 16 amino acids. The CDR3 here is CASSHSPRRGLYGYTF. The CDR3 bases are TGTGCCAGCAGCCACTCTCCCCGCAGGGGCCTCTATGGCTACACCTTC.

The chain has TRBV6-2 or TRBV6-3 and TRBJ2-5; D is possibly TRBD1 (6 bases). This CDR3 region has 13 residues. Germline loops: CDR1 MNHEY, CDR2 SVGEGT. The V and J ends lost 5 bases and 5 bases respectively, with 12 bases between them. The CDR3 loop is CASSDADRETQYF. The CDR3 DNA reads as TGTGCCAGCAGTGACGCTGACAGGGAGACCCAGTACTTC.

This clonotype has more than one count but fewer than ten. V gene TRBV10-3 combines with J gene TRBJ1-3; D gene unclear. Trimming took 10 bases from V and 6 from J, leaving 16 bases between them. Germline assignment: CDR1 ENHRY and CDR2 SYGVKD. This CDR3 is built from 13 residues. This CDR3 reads CATGPHTQNTIYF. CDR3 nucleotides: TGTGCCACCGGGCCTCACACCCAAAACACCATATATTTT.

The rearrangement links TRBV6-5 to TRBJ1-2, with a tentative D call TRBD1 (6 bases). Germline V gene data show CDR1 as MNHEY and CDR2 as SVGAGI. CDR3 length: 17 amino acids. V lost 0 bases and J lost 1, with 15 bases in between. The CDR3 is CASSYSATRGVNYGYTF. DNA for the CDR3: TGTGCCAGCAGTTACTCGGCTACTAGGGGGGTTAACTATGGCTACACCTTC.

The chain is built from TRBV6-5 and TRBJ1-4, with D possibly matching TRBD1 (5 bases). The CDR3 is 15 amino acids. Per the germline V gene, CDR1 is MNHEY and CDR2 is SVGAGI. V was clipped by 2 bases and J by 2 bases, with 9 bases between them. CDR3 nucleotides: TGTGCCAGCAGTTACGGGGGGGAGACTAATGAAAAACTGTTTTTT. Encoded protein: CASSYGGETNEKLFF.

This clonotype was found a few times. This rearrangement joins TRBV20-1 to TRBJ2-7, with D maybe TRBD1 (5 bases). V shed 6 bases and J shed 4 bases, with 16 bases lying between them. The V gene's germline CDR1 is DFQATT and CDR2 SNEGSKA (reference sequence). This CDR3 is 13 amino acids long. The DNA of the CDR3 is TGCAGTGCAAGTAACAGGCGTTCATACGAGCAGTACTTC. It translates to CSASNRRSYEQYF.

The CDR3 DNA follows: TGTGCCAGCAGCCCGAGCGGAGGCAGGGCCTACAATGAGCAGTTCTTC. Its translation: CASSPSGGRAYNEQFF. The V gene is TRBV28, the J gene TRBJ2-1; D could derive from TRBD1 or TRBD2 (5 bases each). V was clipped by 6 bases and J by 2 bases, with 17 bases between them. The CDR3 is 16 amino acids. The germline V gene encodes CDR1 MDHEN and CDR2 SYDVKM.

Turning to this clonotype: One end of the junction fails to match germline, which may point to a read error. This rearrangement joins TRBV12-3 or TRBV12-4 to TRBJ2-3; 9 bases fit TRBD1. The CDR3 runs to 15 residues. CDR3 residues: CASSPRDRVGDTQYF. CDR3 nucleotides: TGTGCTAGCAGCCCCCGGGACAGGGTGGGAGATACGCAGTATTTT.

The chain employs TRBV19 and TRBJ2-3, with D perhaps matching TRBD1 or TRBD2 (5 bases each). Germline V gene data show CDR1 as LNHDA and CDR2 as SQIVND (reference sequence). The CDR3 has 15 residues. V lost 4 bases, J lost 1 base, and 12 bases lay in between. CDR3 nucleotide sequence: TGTGCCAGTAGTACAGGGACGAGGGGCACAGATACGCAGTATTTT. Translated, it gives CASSTGTRGTDTQYF.

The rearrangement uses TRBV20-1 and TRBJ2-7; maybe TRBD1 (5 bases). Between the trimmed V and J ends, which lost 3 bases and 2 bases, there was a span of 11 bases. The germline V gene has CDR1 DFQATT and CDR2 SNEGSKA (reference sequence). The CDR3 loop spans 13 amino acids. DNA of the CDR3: TGCAGTGCTAGGAGAATACAGGCCTACGAGCAGTACTTC. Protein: CSARRIQAYEQYF.

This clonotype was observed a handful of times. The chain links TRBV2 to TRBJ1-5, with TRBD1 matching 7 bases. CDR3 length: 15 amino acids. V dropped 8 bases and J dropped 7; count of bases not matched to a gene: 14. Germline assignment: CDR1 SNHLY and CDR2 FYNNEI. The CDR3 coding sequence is TGTGCCAGCGGGCACGACAGGGCGGGCGGGCAGCCCCAGCATTTT. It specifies CASGHDRAGGQPQHF.

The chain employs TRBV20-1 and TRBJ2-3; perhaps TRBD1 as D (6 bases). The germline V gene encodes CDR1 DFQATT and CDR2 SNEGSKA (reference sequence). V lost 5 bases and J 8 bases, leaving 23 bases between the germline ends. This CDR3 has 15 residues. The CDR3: CSASGVDRGWSTQYF. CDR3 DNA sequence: TGCAGTGCTTCAGGGGTAGACCGAGGCTGGTCTACGCAGTATTTT.

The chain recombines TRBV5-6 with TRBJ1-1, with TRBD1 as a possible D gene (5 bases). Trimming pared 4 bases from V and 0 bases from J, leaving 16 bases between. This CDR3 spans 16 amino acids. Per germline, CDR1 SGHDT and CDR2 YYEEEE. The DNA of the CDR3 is TGTGCCAGCAGCCTAAGGGGACCTTTCATGAACACTGAAGCTTTCTTT. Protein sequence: CASSLRGPFMNTEAFF.